This T cell receptor beta chain is from a study of identical twins. CDR1 is SQVTM, CDR2 ANQGSEA, per germline. This CDR3 region has 13 residues. Trimming removed 7 bases at V and 7 bases at J, with 19 bases between. TCRdb re-derived calls from the 5' RACE reads in MiXCR, one entry per CDR3 protein. The sample has about 280,000 distinct CDR3 sequences; about 8.9% are singletons. This sample was shared with a second study, whose subject was yellow fever vaccine responses in identical twins.

The chain joins TRBV29-1 to TRBJ1-1, with D possibly being TRBD1 (6 bases). The sample was memory (CD45RO+) T cells sorted from blood. The sequence derives from a woman aged 18-29 years in good health. CDR3 amino acids: CSADGGYGSEAFF. In nucleotides, the CDR3 is TGCAGCGCCGATGGGGGCTATGGGAGTGAAGCTTTCTTT.